This T cell receptor (beta chain) was obtained from a study of spatial heterogeneity in lung cancer. This clonotype was recorded many times. Its matching antigen is unknown. This beta chain is an unintended read in a library built for alpha chains; its size means little. TCRdb called the 5' RACE reads again in MiXCR, with one record for every CDR3 protein. The profile shows approximately 6,800 distinct CDR3 sequences, roughly 14% of them singletons. Time point given: sample taken at primary tumor resection. Findings and caveats of the study: It was found that expanded intratumoral alpha and beta TCR counts tracked tumor mutation counts.

This receptor was taken from a male donor with early-stage non-small cell lung cancer. The sample consisted of lung tumor tissue, taken at surgery.

The CDR3 here is CASSNSGSYEQYF. Written as DNA, the CDR3 is TGTGCCAGCAGTAACTCAGGCTCCTACGAGCAGTACTTC. The chain links TRBV25-1 to TRBJ2-7; D unresolved. The V gene lost 5 bases and the J gene lost 0 bases, with 8 bases spanning the gap. The CDR3 spans 13 residues. CDR1 MGHDK and CDR2 SYGVNS come from the germline V gene.